This T cell receptor beta chain was recorded in a study of blood T cells in healthy people across ages. Study results and limitations: A strong correlation was seen between TCR beta diversity and naive T cell percentage.

In the case of this clonotype: The antigen is unknown.

Germline values: CDR1 SQVTM, CDR2 ANQGSEA. V was trimmed by 6 bases and J by 5 bases, leaving 10 bases between them. The CDR3 runs 12 residues. Combining a sample-barcoded 5' primer with a J-beta primer mix, a second PCR ran for 7 to 11 cycles. Researchers report that a template-switch adaptor with 12 random nucleotides tagged each cDNA molecule. One entry per CDR3 protein, called by TCRdb with MiXCR from the 5' RACE reads. The sample carries 600,000 to 900,000 distinct CDR3 sequences, under 30% recorded once. Caucasian individuals from Russia who were healthy and aged about 6 to 90 acted as donors. This sample also belongs to another study, concerning T cells of mothers and their children. That report notes: For the second PCR, the M1S primer put in sample barcodes and 2-4 random nucleotides.

The sequencing input was blood. The chain recombines TRBV29-1 with TRBJ1-4; D ambiguous. The receptor was derived from a boy aged 5-17 years in good health. DNA of the CDR3: TGCAGCGTCGGGGTTAGAAATGAAAAACTGTTTTTT. Its protein product is CSVGVRNEKLFF. The variable domain in full, completed from reference TRBV29-1 and TRBJ1-4, reads SAVISQKPSRDICQRGTSLTIQCQVDSQVTMMFWYRQQPGQSLTLIATANQGSEATYESGFVIDKFPISRPNLTFSTLTVSNMSPEDSSIYLCSVGVRNEKLFFGSGTQLSVL.